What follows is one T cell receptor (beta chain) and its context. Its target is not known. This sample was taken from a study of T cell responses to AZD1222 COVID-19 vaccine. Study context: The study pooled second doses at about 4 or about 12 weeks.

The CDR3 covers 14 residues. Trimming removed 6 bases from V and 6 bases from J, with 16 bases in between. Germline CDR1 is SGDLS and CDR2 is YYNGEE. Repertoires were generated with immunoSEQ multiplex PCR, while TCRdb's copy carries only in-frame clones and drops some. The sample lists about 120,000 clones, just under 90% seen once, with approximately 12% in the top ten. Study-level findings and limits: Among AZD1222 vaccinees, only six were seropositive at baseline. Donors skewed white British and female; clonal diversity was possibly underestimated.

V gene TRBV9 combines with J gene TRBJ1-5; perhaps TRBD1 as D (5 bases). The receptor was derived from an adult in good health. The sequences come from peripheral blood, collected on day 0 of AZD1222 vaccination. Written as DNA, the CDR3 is TGTGCCAGCAACGGGGGGTCCTGGGGTCAGCCCCAGCATTTT. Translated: CASNGGSWGQPQHF.